These 29 T cell receptor beta chains originate from one sample sequenced in a study of T cell repertoires in aging, cancer and after chemotherapy. TCR beta rearrangements were amplified from peripheral blood genomic DNA. TRB rearrangements spanning V, D and J were amplified using mixed TRB-A/B primers. TCRdb processed the multiplex PCR reads anew with MiXCR; each CDR3 protein has one entry. The repertoire includes about 2,200 distinct CDR3 sequences, under 40% of them detected once, and 20% to 30% sits in the top ten. Material for sequencing was blood. The receptors were sampled from a human donor with a solid tumor.

The J gene is TRBJ1-5, the V gene TRBV6-5; a weak D match, TRBD1 (6 bases). This CDR3 is 19 amino acids long. The germline V gene encodes CDR1 MNHEY and CDR2 SVGAGI. Trimming cost V 6 bases and J 0 bases, with 24 bases left between them. CDR3 DNA sequence: TGTGCCAGCAGCTTGTCGAAAACCACAGGGAGATATAGCAATCAGCCCCAGCATTTT. This translates into CASSLSKTTGRYSNQPQHF.

A note on this clonotype: One end of the junction does not line up with germline, which may come from a read error. The chain links TRBV27 to TRBJ2-1; a possible D gene is TRBD2 (6 bases). The CDR3 covers 14 residues. Germline CDR1 and CDR2: MNHEY and SMNVEV (reference sequence). The chain's CDR3 is CASSFDIHHGGLLF. The CDR3 coding sequence is TGTGCCAGCAGTTTCGACATCCACCACGGGGGTCTCCTCTTC.

This clonotype was picked up a small number of times. The chain links TRBV15 to TRBJ2-7, with no clear D. Germline assignment: CDR1 LNHNV and CDR2 YYDKDF (reference sequence). The CDR3 is made up of 14 amino acids. V was trimmed by 2 bases and J by 2 bases, leaving 10 bases between them. Here the CDR3 DNA reads TGTGCCACCAGCAGATTAGGAGATCCCTACGAGCAGTACTTC. This encodes CATSRLGDPYEQYF. Full variable domain (remainder filled in from reference TRBV15 and TRBJ2-7): DAMVIQNPRYQVTQFGKPVTLSCSQTLNHNVMYWYQQKSSQAPKLLFHYYDKDFNNEADTPDNFQSRRPNTSFCFLDIRSPGLGDTAMYLCATSRLGDPYEQYFGPGTRLTVT.

The V and J genes are TRBV27 and TRBJ2-7; 7 bases line up with TRBD2. Germline CDR1 reads MNHEY; CDR2 reads SMNVEV (reference sequence). Unmatched junction bases numbered 11, after V lost 7 bases and J lost 5 bases. The CDR3 contains 14 residues. The CDR3 nucleotides are TGTGCCAGCATGAGCATGGCTAGCGGTAACGAGCAGTACTTC. Translation gives CASMSMASGNEQYF.

The chain has TRBV20-1 and TRBJ2-3; 7 positions match TRBD2. V was clipped by 5 bases and J by 3 bases; unmatched bases: 8. Germline V gene lookup returns CDR1 DFQATT and CDR2 SNEGSKA (reference sequence). The CDR3 length is 14 residues. CDR3 protein: CSADLGSGTDTQYF. CDR3 DNA sequence: TGCAGTGCTGACCTAGGTAGCGGGACAGATACGCAGTATTTT.

The gene calls are TRBV20-1 and TRBJ2-7; tentative D call: TRBD2 (5 bases). Germline CDR1 DFQATT, CDR2 SNEGSKA (reference sequence). The CDR3 is 12 amino acids. V was cut by 1 base and J by 6 bases, with 10 bases left in between. The CDR3 DNA sequence: TGCAGTGCTAGAGTAACTAGTGGCGAGCAGTACTTC. This translates into CSARVTSGEQYF.

This clonotype is judged large. The V call is TRBV29-1, the J call TRBJ2-3; the match to TRBD2 covers 8 bases. The CDR3 is made up of 13 amino acids. Losses at the gene ends were 8 bases for V and 2 bases for J; bases not matched to a gene: 6. Germline CDR1 reads SQVTM; CDR2 reads ANQGSEA. CDR3 protein: CSFSGVYTDTQYF. The DNA of the CDR3 is TGCAGCTTTAGCGGGGTTTACACAGATACGCAGTATTTT.

The V and J genes are TRBV12-3 or TRBV12-4 and TRBJ2-5; the match to TRBD2 covers 9 bases. The junction had 12 bases not matched to a gene; V was cut back by 2 bases and J by 5 bases. The CDR3 length is 17 residues. Here the CDR3 reads CASSLLGLAGESETQYF. The DNA for the CDR3 is TGTGCCAGCAGTTTATTAGGTTTAGCGGGGGAAAGTGAGACCCAGTACTTC.

This chain joins TRBV7-2 and TRBJ2-2, with D tentatively TRBD2 (6 bases). The CDR3 covers 16 residues. Trimming pared 4 bases from V and 1 base from J, leaving 13 bases between. The germline V gene encodes CDR1 SGHTA and CDR2 FQGNSA. CDR3 sequence reads: CASSSFLGGNTGELFF. The CDR3 coding sequence is TGTGCCAGCAGCTCTTTCTTGGGGGGGAACACCGGGGAGCTGTTTTTT.

By proportion, this clonotype is medium-sized. The chain links TRBV6-2 or TRBV6-3 to TRBJ2-6, with no clear D. CDR1 is MNHEY, CDR2 SVGEGT, per germline. The CDR3 totals 13 residues. V shed 6 bases and J shed 4 bases, with 7 bases lying between them. Here the CDR3 DNA reads TGTGCCAGCAGCGGACCCGGGGCCAACGTCCTGACTTTC. It translates to CASSGPGANVLTF.

In this sample, this clonotype turned up a few times. The rearrangement links TRBV27 to TRBJ2-5; D may be TRBD1 (6 bases). V was clipped by 4 bases and J by 1 base, with 7 bases between them. Germline V gene sequence: CDR1 MNHEY, CDR2 SMNVEV (reference sequence). This CDR3 comprises 13 residues. The CDR3 sequence is CASSSRGQETQYF. Here the CDR3 DNA reads TGTGCCAGCAGTTCCAGGGGCCAAGAGACCCAGTACTTC.

The chain employs TRBV27 and TRBJ2-7, with 10 bases identical to TRBD1. Germline lookup yields CDR1 MNHEY and CDR2 SMNVEV (reference sequence). V was clipped by 2 bases and J by 2 bases; unmatched bases: 3. The CDR3 is 15 amino acids. The CDR3: CASSLKGQGAYEQYF. In nucleotides, the CDR3 is TGTGCCAGCAGTTTAAAAGGACAGGGGGCCTACGAGCAGTACTTC.

The sample holds a few counts of this clonotype. This chain connects TRBV5-4 to TRBJ1-3; D unclear. There are 13 residues in the CDR3. Germline V CDR1 and CDR2: SGHNT, YYREEE (reference sequence). V was cut by 4 bases and J by 4 bases, with 9 bases left in between. The CDR3 bases are TGTGCCAGCAGCCCGGGCGGCGGAAACACCATATATTTT. Residues: CASSPGGGNTIYF.

Note on this clonotype: The conserved phenylalanine or tryptophan normally closing the CDR3 is absent here, so this likely arose from a read error. The V and J genes are TRBV6-5 and TRBJ2-7, with 8 bases identical to TRBD2. V was pared by 0 bases and J by 6 bases, with 13 bases of the junction left unmatched. The CDR3 consists of 17 residues. Germline V gene sequence: CDR1 MNHEY, CDR2 SVGAGI. The CDR3 region is CASSYSPRRAGVSEQYL. The DNA for the CDR3 is TGTGCCAGCAGTTACTCCCCCCGGCGAGCGGGAGTCTCCGAGCAGTACTTA.

The chain joins TRBV10-2 to TRBJ2-7; TRBD1 matches at 7 bases. Trimming removed 7 bases from V and 4 bases from J; junction bases left unmatched: 10. Germline CDR1 is WSHSY and CDR2 is SAAADI. The CDR3 covers 14 residues. The CDR3 protein is CASIRDSSEYEQYF. CDR3 nucleotide sequence: TGCGCCAGCATCAGGGACAGCTCGGAATACGAGCAGTACTTC.

This clonotype showed up just once. The gene calls are TRBV6-4 and TRBJ2-3; TRBD2 might be the D (6 bases). The CDR3 runs to 15 residues. V dropped 5 bases and J dropped 4 bases, with 16 bases sitting between them. The germline V gene encodes CDR1 MRHNA and CDR2 SNTAGT. Written as DNA, the CDR3 is TGTGCCAGCAGTAAGTTCGGGAGTGAGTCAGATACGCAGTATTTT. Translating gives CASSKFGSESDTQYF.

By share, this clonotype ranks as medium-sized. The V call is TRBV6-5, the J call TRBJ1-5, with TRBD1 matching over 8 bases. J lost 4 bases, V lost 6 bases, and 2 bases had no gene match. The CDR3 extends over 13 amino acids. The germline V gene has CDR1 MNHEY and CDR2 SVGAGI. CDR3 sequence reads: CASRTGANQPQHF. The CDR3 DNA sequence: TGTGCCAGCAGGACAGGGGCTAATCAGCCCCAGCATTTT.

This clonotype was detected only once. The chain is built from TRBV20-1 and TRBJ1-2; possible D gene TRBD1, 6 bases. From germline, CDR1 is DFQATT and CDR2 SNEGSKA (reference sequence). The CDR3 contains 14 residues. V dropped 2 bases and J dropped 3 bases, with 13 bases sitting between them. The CDR3 is CSARPGWTDYGYTF. The CDR3 DNA sequence: TGCAGTGCTAGACCGGGTTGGACAGACTATGGCTACACCTTC.

The chain recombines TRBV20-1 with TRBJ2-6, with 8 bases lining up with TRBD1. This CDR3 is built from 14 residues. In germline, CDR1 is DFQATT, CDR2 SNEGSKA (reference sequence). V trimming: 7 bases; J trimming: 2 bases; junction bases outside the gene matches: 4. The CDR3 spells CSVRGLTGANVLTF. DNA for the CDR3: TGCAGTGTCAGGGGGCTTACTGGGGCCAACGTCCTGACTTTC.

This clonotype ranks as medium-sized. The rearrangement links TRBV19 to TRBJ2-4; 7 bases are shared with TRBD1. V was pared by 8 bases and J by 7 bases, with 14 bases of the junction left unmatched. The CDR3 runs to 15 residues. Germline V gene lookup returns CDR1 LNHDA and CDR2 SQIVND (reference sequence). CDR3 protein: CASSEPTGRWNIQYF. The DNA of the CDR3 is TGTGCCAGTTCCGAGCCGACAGGGCGTTGGAACATTCAGTACTTC.

The DNA of the CDR3 is TGTGCCAGCAGTTTATACGAGGTCGGGTCACCCCTCCACTTT. The encoded protein is CASSLYEVGSPLHF. The chain joins TRBV27 to TRBJ1-6; D not resolved. The CDR3 contains 14 residues. V lost 1 base to trimming and J lost 10 bases, with 11 bases between them. The V gene's germline CDR1 is MNHEY and CDR2 SMNVEV (reference sequence).

The J gene is TRBJ2-4, the V gene TRBV6-5; weak D call: TRBD2 (5 bases). The CDR3 contains 17 residues. With 11 bases removed from V and 0 bases from J, the gap between germline ends came to 23 bases. Germline assignment: CDR1 MNHEY and CDR2 SVGAGI. CDR3: CAFSELAIVVAKNIQYF. CDR3 sequence (DNA): TGTGCCTTTTCCGAGCTAGCCATAGTTGTAGCCAAAAACATTCAGTACTTC.

V and J are TRBV27 and TRBJ2-7; D may correspond to TRBD1 or TRBD2 (8 bases each). CDR1 is MNHEY and CDR2 is SMNVEV in the germline V gene (reference sequence). Deletions cut 4 bases from V and 0 bases from J, with 19 bases between. This CDR3 spans 17 amino acids. The CDR3 DNA follows: TGTGCCAGCAGTTCCGGGAGGGGACAGGCCCGCTCCTACGAGCAGTACTTC. Translating it yields CASSSGRGQARSYEQYF.

Judged by abundance, this clonotype is large. V is TRBV30 and J is TRBJ2-5; 8 bases are shared with TRBD1. This CDR3 has 14 residues. V shed 0 bases and J 1 base; nucleotides not matched to a gene: 1. The germline gives CDR1 GTSNPN, CDR2 SVGIG (reference sequence). In nucleotides, the CDR3 is TGTGCCTGGAGTGTGGGGACAGGCCAAGAGACCCAGTACTTC. Its protein product is CAWSVGTGQETQYF. Full variable domain (rest looked up from reference TRBV30 and TRBJ2-5): SQTIHQWPATLVQPVGSPLSLECTVEGTSNPNLYWYRQAAGRGLQLLFYSVGIGQISSEVPQNLSASRPQDRQFILSSKKLLLSDSGFYLCAWSVGTGQETQYFGPGTRLLVL.

This clonotype was counted between two and nine times. This chain connects TRBV12-3 or TRBV12-4 to TRBJ2-1, with D hard to call. The CDR3 has 12 amino acids. Trimming left V 6 bases short and J 4 bases short, with 7 bases between. DNA of the CDR3: TGTGCCAGCAGCCTTGGGTACAATGAGCAGTTCTTC. This gives the protein CASSLGYNEQFF.

This clonotype has more than one count but fewer than ten. The chain combines TRBV7-6 with TRBJ2-7, with D possibly being TRBD1 (6 bases). The V gene's germline CDR1 is SGHVS and CDR2 FNYEAQ. CDR3 size: 15 residues. Trimming took 1 base from V and 1 from J, leaving 11 bases between them. In DNA form, the CDR3 reads TGTGCCAGCAGCTTAGACCAGGGGCTTTCCTACGAGCAGTACTTC. It encodes CASSLDQGLSYEQYF.

Concerning this clonotype itself: With a much larger clone just one base away, this may be a read error. The genes are TRBV15 and TRBJ1-1; D is ambiguous. Germline assignment: CDR1 LNHNV and CDR2 YYDKDF (reference sequence). CDR3 length: 13 amino acids. In DNA form, the CDR3 reads TGTGCCACCACAATCGGTATGAACACTAAAGCTTTCTTT. Protein sequence: CATTIGMNTKAFF. The complete variable domain, with remaining parts taken from reference TRBV15 and TRBJ1-1, reads DAMVIQNPRYQVTQFGKPVTLSCSQTLNHNVMYWYQQKSSQAPKLLFHYYDKDFNNEADTPDNFQSRRPNTSFCFLDIRSPGLGDTAMYLCATTIGMNTKAFFGQGTRLTVV.

This clonotype is termed medium-sized. J is TRBJ2-3 and V is TRBV6-5; D possibly uses TRBD1 or TRBD2 (6 bases each). The V gene lost 7 bases and the J gene lost 11 bases, with 19 bases spanning the gap. The germline gives CDR1 MNHEY, CDR2 SVGAGI. The CDR3 runs 13 residues. The CDR3 reads CASNGGPGLRQYF. The CDR3 DNA reads TGTGCCAGCAATGGGGGGCCCGGGTTGAGGCAGTATTTT.

This chain connects TRBV6-1 to TRBJ2-1; tentative D call: TRBD2 (5 bases). Trimming removed 0 bases at V and 12 bases at J, with 12 bases between. This CDR3 has 13 residues. Germline-derived CDR1 and CDR2 are MNHNS and SASEGT. CDR3: CASSEAERERQFF. The CDR3 nucleotides read TGTGCCAGCAGTGAAGCAGAACGGGAACGGCAGTTCTTC.